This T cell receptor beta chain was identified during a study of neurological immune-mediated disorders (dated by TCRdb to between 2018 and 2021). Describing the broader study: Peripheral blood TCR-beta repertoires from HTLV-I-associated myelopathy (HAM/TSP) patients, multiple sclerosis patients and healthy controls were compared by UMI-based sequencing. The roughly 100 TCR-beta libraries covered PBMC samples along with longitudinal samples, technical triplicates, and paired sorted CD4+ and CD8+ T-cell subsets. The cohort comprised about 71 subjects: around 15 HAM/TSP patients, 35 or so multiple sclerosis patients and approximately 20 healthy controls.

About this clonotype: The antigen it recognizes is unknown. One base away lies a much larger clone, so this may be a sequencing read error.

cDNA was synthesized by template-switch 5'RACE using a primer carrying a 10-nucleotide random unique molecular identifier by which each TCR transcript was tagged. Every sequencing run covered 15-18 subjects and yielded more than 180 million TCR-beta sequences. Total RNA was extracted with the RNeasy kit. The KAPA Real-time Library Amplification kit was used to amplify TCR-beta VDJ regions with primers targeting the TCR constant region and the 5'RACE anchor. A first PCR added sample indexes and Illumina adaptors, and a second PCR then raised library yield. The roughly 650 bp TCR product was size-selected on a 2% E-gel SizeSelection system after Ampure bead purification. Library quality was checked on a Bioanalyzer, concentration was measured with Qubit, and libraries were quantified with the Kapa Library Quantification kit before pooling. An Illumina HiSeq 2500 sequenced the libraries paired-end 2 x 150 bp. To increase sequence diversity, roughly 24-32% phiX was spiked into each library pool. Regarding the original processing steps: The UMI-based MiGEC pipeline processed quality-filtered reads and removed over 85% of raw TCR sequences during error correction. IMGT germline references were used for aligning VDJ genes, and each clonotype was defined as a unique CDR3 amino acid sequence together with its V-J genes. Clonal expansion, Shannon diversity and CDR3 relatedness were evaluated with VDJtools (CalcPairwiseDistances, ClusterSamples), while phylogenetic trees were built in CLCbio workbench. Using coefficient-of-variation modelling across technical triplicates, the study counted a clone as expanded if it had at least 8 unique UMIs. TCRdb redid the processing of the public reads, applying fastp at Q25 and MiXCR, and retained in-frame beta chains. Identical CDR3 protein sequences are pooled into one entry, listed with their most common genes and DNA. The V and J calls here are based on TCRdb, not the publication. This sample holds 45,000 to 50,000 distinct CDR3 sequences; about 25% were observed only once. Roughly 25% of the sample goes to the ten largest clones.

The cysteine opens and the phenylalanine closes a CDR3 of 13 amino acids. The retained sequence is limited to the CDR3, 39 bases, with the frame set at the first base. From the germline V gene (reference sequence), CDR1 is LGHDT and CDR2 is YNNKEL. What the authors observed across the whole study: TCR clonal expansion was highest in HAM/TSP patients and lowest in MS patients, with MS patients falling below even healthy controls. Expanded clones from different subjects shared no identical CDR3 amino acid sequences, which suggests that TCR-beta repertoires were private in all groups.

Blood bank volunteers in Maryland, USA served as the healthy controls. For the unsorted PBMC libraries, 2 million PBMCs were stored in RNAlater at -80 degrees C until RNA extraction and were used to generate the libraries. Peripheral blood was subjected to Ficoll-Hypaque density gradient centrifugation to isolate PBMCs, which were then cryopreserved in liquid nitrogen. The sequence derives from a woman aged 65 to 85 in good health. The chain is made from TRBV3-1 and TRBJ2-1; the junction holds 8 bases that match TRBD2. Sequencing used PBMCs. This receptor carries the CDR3 CATAGREGNKQFF. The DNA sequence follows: TGTGCCACCGCCGGACGGGAGGGCAATAAGCAGTTCTTC.